The next 2 T cell receptor beta chains were all read from a single sample in a study of T cells after yellow fever vaccination. TCRdb ran MiXCR on the 5' RACE reads and lists one entry per CDR3 protein. The sample carries about 500,000 distinct CDR3 sequences, about 15% recorded once. The sequenced sample was PBMCs, obtained about 5 days after the first yellow fever vaccination. Source of these receptors: a man between 18 and 29 years old who received the YFV17D yellow fever vaccine.

This clonotype occurred a few times. The genes are TRBV20-1 and TRBJ2-7; possibly TRBD1 for D (6 bases). The CDR3 length is 14 residues. The V end was cut by 6 bases, the J end by 7 bases, with 22 bases between. Germline V CDR1 and CDR2: DFQATT, SNEGSKA (reference sequence). The CDR3 here is CSALRGSGLWEQYF. The DNA for the CDR3 is TGCAGTGCCCTCAGGGGAAGCGGTCTTTGGGAGCAGTACTTC.

J is TRBJ2-1 and V is TRBV7-2; D ambiguous. The V gene's germline CDR1 is SGHTA and CDR2 FQGNSA. The CDR3 spans 14 residues. V was shortened by 6 bases and J by 9 bases, with 18 bases between the two germline ends. In DNA form, the CDR3 reads TGTGCCAGCAGACTAAGGCCTGAGGATGGTGAGCAGTTCTTC. This translates into CASRLRPEDGEQFF.